This T cell receptor beta chain was sequenced for a study of OX40 agonist ivuxolimab in advanced cancers. Study overall: Ivuxolimab, an agonistic anti-OX40 (CD134) antibody, was given to patients. Study results and limitations: Expanded peripheral T-cell antigen specificity went undetermined. Among T cells, CD8+ cells averaged more expanded clones than CD4+ cells.

Some clones are missing from TCRdb's copy, which holds only in-frame ones; the method was immunoSEQ multiplex PCR. The top ten hold 4.5% to 7.5% of the sample, which has tens of thousands of clones, just over 90% seen once. As regards this clone: Its antigen is not known.

Germline V gene lookup returns CDR1 SGHKS and CDR2 YYEKEE (reference sequence). The CDR3 consists of 11 residues. V trimming: 10 bases; J trimming: 8 bases; junction bases outside the gene matches: 8. The source was CD4+ or CD8+ T cells sorted from blood, collected in a trial of the OX40 agonist ivuxolimab. This receptor was obtained from an adult with an advanced solid tumor such as melanoma, head and neck, liver or kidney cancer. This chain links TRBV5-5 with TRBJ1-1, with TRBD1 identical over 7 bases. In DNA form, the CDR3 reads TGTGCCTCCTCACAGGGGACGGAAGCTTTCTTT. This codes for CASSQGTEAFF.